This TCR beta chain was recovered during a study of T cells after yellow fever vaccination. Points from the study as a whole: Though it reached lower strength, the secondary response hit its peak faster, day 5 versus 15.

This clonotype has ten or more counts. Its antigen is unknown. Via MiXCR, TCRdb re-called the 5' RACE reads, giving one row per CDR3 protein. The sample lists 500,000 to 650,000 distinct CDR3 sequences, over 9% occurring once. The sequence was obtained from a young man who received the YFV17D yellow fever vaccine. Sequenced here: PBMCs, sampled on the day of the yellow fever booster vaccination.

This chain's CDR3 is CASSRAAGGPREQYF. Written as DNA, the CDR3 is TGTGCCAGCAGCCGGGCGGCGGGAGGGCCCCGCGAGCAGTACTTC. The chain is built from TRBV3-1 and TRBJ2-7; 9 nucleotides align to TRBD2. Germline V lookup: CDR1 LGHDT, CDR2 YNNKEL (reference sequence). This CDR3 contains 15 residues. With 4 bases clipped from V and 6 bases from J, the junction kept 10 bases outside the gene matches.